This paragraph covers one T cell receptor (beta chain) sequence. The antigen is not known. PCR amplification relied on 60 Vbeta primers (plus 13 Jbeta primers). The assay was immunoSEQ multiplex PCR, and TCRdb's table has in-frame clones only and misses some. The sample includes tens of thousands of clones, around 80% seen only once; the top ten take roughly 2.6%. This sample is part of a study of cytomegalovirus exposure and HLA in healthy donors. Study observations and caveats: Rare TCR sequences predominated, though certain public TCRs were found in many donors.

This TCR derives from a male donor in good health and CMV-seropositive. The source material was PBMCs.

The CDR3 sequence: CATSTGKNTEAFF. Here the CDR3 DNA reads TGTGCCACATCGACAGGGAAGAACACTGAAGCTTTCTTT. The chain has TRBV2 and TRBJ1-1; 7 nucleotides line up with TRBD1. The length of the CDR3 is 13 residues. The J segment lost 1 base and the V segment lost 10 bases, leaving 6 bases of the junction unmatched. Germline values: CDR1 SNHLY, CDR2 FYNNEI.